This T cell receptor beta chain stems from a study of spatial heterogeneity in lung cancer. V dropped 5 bases and J dropped 7 bases, with 11 bases sitting between them. The CDR3 consists of 12 residues. From germline, CDR1 is LNHDA and CDR2 SQIVND (reference sequence). Time point noted: blood at routine non-recurrence follow-up after resection. TCRdb recomputed calls from the 5' RACE reads with MiXCR, one row per CDR3 protein. The sample holds 20,000 to 25,000 distinct CDR3 sequences, about a tenth seen once. The receptor's source is a male donor with early-stage non-small cell lung cancer. Sequences were derived from PBMCs, sampled at follow-up. The chain recombines TRBV19 with TRBJ1-2, with no clear D. CDR3 nucleotides: TGTGCCAGTAGTCGAGATGATAGTGGCTACACCTTC. Protein product: CASSRDDSGYTF.